The 16 T cell receptor beta chains presented below share a single source sample, sequenced in a study of cytomegalovirus exposure and HLA in healthy donors. A multiplex PCR was run with 60 Vbeta primers and 13 Jbeta primers. The protocol was immunoSEQ multiplex PCR, while the TCRdb copy is restricted to in-frame clones and leaves out a portion. The sample includes tens of thousands of clones, around nine tenths of them seen just once. The sample was PBMCs. These receptors were obtained from a man aged 25-40 years in good health and CMV-seropositive.

V is TRBV7-2 and J is TRBJ2-1; 10 nucleotides line up with TRBD2. The CDR3 has 17 residues. In germline, CDR1 is SGHTA, CDR2 FQGNSA. J gave up 2 bases and V 5 bases, and 9 bases lay outside the gene matches. The CDR3 DNA sequence: TGTGCCAGCAGCAGGGAGCCTAGCGGGAGAGCCTACAATGAGCAGTTCTTC. Encoded protein: CASSREPSGRAYNEQFF.

The V and J genes are TRBV2 and TRBJ1-5; 7 bases map to TRBD1. CDR1 is SNHLY and CDR2 is FYNNEI in the germline V gene. The J segment lost 3 bases and the V segment lost 6 bases, leaving 8 bases of the junction unmatched. The length of the CDR3 is 15 residues. This chain's CDR3 is CASRQGRGDNQPQHF. The CDR3 bases are TGTGCCAGCAGACAGGGGCGGGGGGACAATCAGCCCCAGCATTTT.

J is TRBJ2-7 and V is TRBV5-1, with 10 bases that match TRBD2. Unmatched junction bases numbered 3, after V lost 1 base and J lost 2 bases. Germline lookup yields CDR1 SGHRS and CDR2 YFSETQ. The CDR3 extends over 15 amino acids. The CDR3 loop reads CASSLTSGTTYEQYF. Written as DNA, the CDR3 is TGCGCCAGCAGCTTGACTAGCGGGACTACCTACGAGCAGTACTTC.

This chain connects TRBV6-1 to TRBJ2-7; D may be TRBD1 (5 bases). This CDR3 spans 13 amino acids. Between the trimmed V and J ends, which lost 7 bases and 5 bases, there was a span of 15 bases. The V gene's germline CDR1 is MNHNS and CDR2 SASEGT. CDR3 in DNA: TGTGCCAGCAAAAGGGGATCTTCCGACGAGCAGTACTTC. It encodes CASKRGSSDEQYF.

The genes are TRBV28 and TRBJ1-5; 7 positions match TRBD1. CDR3 size: 16 residues. CDR1 MDHEN and CDR2 SYDVKM come from the germline V gene. V dropped 6 bases and J dropped 2; count of bases not matched to a gene: 10. This CDR3 reads CASSPLQGRRNQPQHF. The CDR3 coding sequence is TGTGCCAGCAGCCCACTACAGGGGAGGCGCAATCAGCCCCAGCATTTT.

The sample holds a few counts of this clone. This specimen includes other DNA sequences encoding the same CDR3. CDR3 sequence reads: CASSEQGAGNTIYF. Here the CDR3 DNA reads TGTGCCAGCAGTGAACAGGGGGCTGGAAACACCATATATTTT. The gene calls are TRBV6-1 and TRBJ1-3, with 7 nucleotides matching TRBD1. The CDR3 loop spans 14 amino acids. The ends lost 2 bases at V and 2 bases at J; junction bases unmatched: 0. Germline V gene data show CDR1 as MNHNS and CDR2 as SASEGT.

This clone appeared once. This chain connects TRBV4-1 to TRBJ2-6, with 7 bases lining up with TRBD1. Germline loops: CDR1 MGHRA, CDR2 YSYEKL. Germline trimming cut 4 bases from V and 4 bases from J; bases unmatched to any gene: 16. CDR3 length: 19 amino acids. The CDR3 sequence: CASSPLWTGEKPGANVLTF. In nucleotides, the CDR3 is TGCGCCAGCAGCCCCTTGTGGACAGGCGAAAAACCGGGGGCCAACGTCCTGACTTTC.

The chain uses TRBV30 and TRBJ1-1; 9 nucleotides line up with TRBD1. There are 16 residues in the CDR3. V was pared by 4 bases and J by 3 bases, with 12 bases of the junction left unmatched. From germline, CDR1 is GTSNPN and CDR2 SVGIG (reference sequence). DNA of the CDR3: TGTGCCTGGACCCACCCGGGACAGGGAGCGTACACTGAAGCTTTCTTT. As protein: CAWTHPGQGAYTEAFF.

The chain has TRBV6-5 and TRBJ2-1; D possibly corresponds to TRBD1 (6 bases). The CDR3 covers 12 residues. V shed 2 bases and J shed 9 bases, with 8 bases lying between them. CDR1 and CDR2 (germline): MNHEY, SVGAGI. DNA of the CDR3: TGTGCCAGCAGTTACCGAGGGGGTGAGCAGTTCTTC. This codes for CASSYRGGEQFF.

The rearrangement joins TRBV9 to TRBJ2-1, with TRBD2 matching over 7 bases. The trim removed 2 bases at V and 9 bases at J, leaving 5 bases unmatched. The germline CDR1 and CDR2 sequences are SGDLS and YYNGEE. The CDR3 is made up of 13 amino acids. CDR3 DNA sequence: TGTGCCAGCAGCGTCGGAAGGGAGGGTGAGCAGTTCTTC. Translating it yields CASSVGREGEQFF.

The rearrangement uses TRBV28 and TRBJ2-7; 9 positions agree with TRBD1. This CDR3 has 16 amino acids. The germline gives CDR1 MDHEN, CDR2 SYDVKM. With 3 bases clipped from V and 2 bases from J, the junction kept 8 bases outside the gene matches. The CDR3 here is CASSFHSRQGAYEQYF. CDR3 sequence (DNA): TGTGCCAGCAGTTTCCACTCCCGACAGGGGGCCTACGAGCAGTACTTC. The full variable domain, completed using reference TRBV28 and TRBJ2-7, is DVKVTQSSRYLVKRTGEKVFLECVQDMDHENMFWYRQDPGLGLRLIYFSYDVKMKEKGDIPEGYSVSREKKERFSLILESASTNQTSMYLCASSFHSRQGAYEQYFGPGTRLTVT.

The chain is built from TRBV2 and TRBJ1-4; 12 nucleotides line up with TRBD1. J gave up 3 bases and V 6 bases, and 5 bases lay outside the gene matches. The germline gives CDR1 SNHLY, CDR2 FYNNEI. There are 16 residues in the CDR3. CDR3 nucleotides: TGTGCCAGCAGGGGGACAGGGGGCCAGGCTAATGAAAAACTGTTTTTT. It translates to CASRGTGGQANEKLFF.

The chain links TRBV27 to TRBJ2-7; 9 bases align to TRBD1. The V gene end was trimmed by 6 bases and the J gene end by 3 bases; junction bases not matched to a gene: 0. Per germline, CDR1 MNHEY and CDR2 SMNVEV (reference sequence). The CDR3 contains 12 residues. The CDR3: CASRDRGYEQYF. CDR3 coding DNA: TGTGCCAGCAGGGACAGGGGCTACGAGCAGTACTTC.

The V call is TRBV28, the J call TRBJ2-2, with D uncertain. V gave up 7 bases and J gave up 4 bases, with 7 bases separating them. This CDR3 is 12 amino acids long. CDR1 MDHEN and CDR2 SYDVKM come from the germline V gene. For the CDR3, the DNA is TGTGCCAGCAAATCTTTCACCGGGGAGCTGTTTTTT. This sequence encodes CASKSFTGELFF.

Only one count was recorded for this clone. The chain links TRBV6-5 to TRBJ2-3, with D unclear. The CDR3 spans 15 residues. Per the germline V gene, CDR1 is MNHEY and CDR2 is SVGAGI. Trimming shortened V by 2 bases and J by 0 bases, and 9 bases separated the two germline ends. In DNA form, the CDR3 reads TGTGCCAGCAGTTACGGCAGACACAGCACAGATACGCAGTATTTT. Translating gives CASSYGRHSTDTQYF.

The chain carries TRBV5-1 and TRBJ2-5; D is perhaps TRBD2 (6 bases). Trimming left V 0 bases short and J 2 bases short, with 11 bases between. This CDR3 is 15 amino acids long. Germline-derived CDR1 and CDR2 are SGHRS and YFSETQ. The CDR3 DNA sequence: TGCGCCAGCAGCTTGGCGGGGGTCCCTCAAGAGACCCAGTACTTC. This translates into CASSLAGVPQETQYF.